The 17 T cell receptor beta chains in this list originate from one sample, sequenced in a study of T cells in Graves' hyperthyroidism and ophthalmopathy. It was RNA transcripts that yielded the amplified TCR beta CDR3 regions. First-round RT-PCR with HTBI primers amplified the TCR CDR3 region. TCRdb used MiXCR to reprocess the multiplex PCR reads, holding one entry per CDR3 protein. Of around 610,000 distinct CDR3 sequences in the sample, about 15% were seen once. Material: blood. These receptor sequences come from a woman aged 35 to 49 with Graves' ophthalmopathy.

This sequence joins TRBV12-3 or TRBV12-4 and TRBJ1-6, with TRBD1 matching 10 bases. V lost 3 bases, J lost 6 bases, and 5 bases stayed unmatched. CDR3 size: 16 residues. CDR3 sequence: CASSFRTGGSNSPLHF. The DNA of the CDR3 is TGTGCCAGCAGTTTCCGGACAGGGGGGAGTAATTCACCCCTCCACTTT.

This clonotype was seen at least ten times. V gene TRBV6-2 or TRBV6-3 combines with J gene TRBJ2-7; TRBD2 agrees at 7 bases. Germline V gene lookup returns CDR1 MNHEY and CDR2 SVGEGT. This CDR3 comprises 15 residues. V lost 6 bases and J lost 2; bases outside the gene matches: 10. CDR3: CASRIGSGLTYEQYF. The DNA of the CDR3 is TGTGCCAGCAGGATAGGTAGCGGGCTAACCTACGAGCAGTACTTC.

This clonotype was picked up many times. The V call is TRBV12-5, the J call TRBJ1-1; 9 bases agree with TRBD1. Germline V gene lookup returns CDR1 LGHNT and CDR2 FRNRAP. J was trimmed by 8 bases and V by 7 bases; bases with no gene match: 5. The CDR3 length is 12 residues. The CDR3 DNA reads TGTGCTAGTGTCAAGGGACAGGGAGAAGCTTTCTTT. This sequence encodes CASVKGQGEAFF. The complete variable domain, with remaining parts taken from reference TRBV12-5 and TRBJ1-1, reads DARVTQTPRHKVTEMGQEVTMRCQPILGHNTVFWYRQTMMQGLELLAYFRNRAPLDDSGMPKDRFSAEMPDATLATLKIQPSEPRDSAVYFCASVKGQGEAFFGQGTRLTVV.

Ten or more counts support this clonotype. An end of the junction differs from the germline gene, which may be a read error. This chain links TRBV3-1 with TRBJ2-5; TRBD2 is a possible D gene (6 bases). The germline gives CDR1 LGHDT, CDR2 YNNKEL (reference sequence). This CDR3 region has 15 residues. CDR3 sequence reads: CASSPLSGWGETQYF. The CDR3, as DNA: TGTGCCAGCAGCCCTCTTAGCGGATGGGGAGAGACCCAGTATTTC.

This clonotype was found many times. The rearrangement joins TRBV12-3 or TRBV12-4 to TRBJ1-2; D is unresolved. CDR3 length: 11 amino acids. Trimming took 3 bases from V and 8 from J, leaving 7 bases between them. The CDR3 is CASSFRGGYTF. The CDR3 region has the DNA TGTGCCAGCAGTTTCAGAGGAGGCTACACCTTC.

At least ten counts were recorded for this clonotype. This chain connects TRBV3-1 to TRBJ2-5, with 8 bases identical to TRBD2. CDR3 length: 15 amino acids. Germline values: CDR1 LGHDT, CDR2 YNNKEL (reference sequence). Losses at the gene ends were 4 bases for V and 2 bases for J; bases not matched to a gene: 6. The CDR3 DNA reads as TGTGCCAGCAGCCTTCAGCGGGAGTGGCAAGAGACCCAGTACTTC. It is translated as CASSLQREWQETQYF.

This clonotype is a singleton in its sample. This chain uses TRBV6-5 with TRBJ2-7, with a weak D call TRBD2 (5 bases). The V gene's germline CDR1 is MNHEY and CDR2 SVGAGI. V lost 2 bases and J 3 bases, leaving 11 bases between the germline ends. The length of the CDR3 is 14 residues. CDR3 loop: CASSYGVEGYEQYF. CDR3 sequence (DNA): TGTGCCAGCAGTTACGGCGTTGAGGGCTACGAGCAGTACTTC.

There are a few counts of this clonotype. The chain links TRBV10-3 to TRBJ2-2; D unclear. Per the germline V gene, CDR1 is ENHRY and CDR2 is SYGVKD. V was clipped by 3 bases and J by 7 bases, with 3 bases between them. This CDR3 has 11 residues. The CDR3 reads CAISDGGELFF. The CDR3 DNA is TGTGCCATCAGTGATGGCGGGGAGCTGTTTTTT.

The chain joins TRBV30 to TRBJ1-2; D is perhaps TRBD1 (6 bases). In germline, CDR1 is GTSNPN, CDR2 SVGIG (reference sequence). This CDR3 contains 13 residues. V was clipped by 6 bases and J by 8 bases, with 19 bases between them. CDR3 sequence (DNA): TGTGCCTGCAACAGGGACCCGTCGTTGGGCTACACCTTC. As protein: CACNRDPSLGYTF.

This clonotype was seen only once. The V gene is TRBV6-2 or TRBV6-3, the J gene TRBJ2-7; D possibly uses TRBD1 or TRBD2 (7 bases each). The CDR3 is 15 residues long. The germline V gene encodes CDR1 MNHEY and CDR2 SVGEGT. V was cut by 2 bases and J by 5 bases, with 16 bases left in between. The CDR3 spells CASSYIQGRDHEQYF. The CDR3 coding sequence is TGTGCCAGCAGTTACATACAGGGGAGGGACCACGAGCAGTACTTC.

This clonotype was found a few times. The chain recombines TRBV6-1 with TRBJ1-2, with a weak D call TRBD1 (6 bases). Germline CDR1 and CDR2: MNHNS and SASEGT. The CDR3 spans 12 residues. Trimming took 6 bases from V and 6 from J, leaving 11 bases between them. As DNA, the CDR3 is TGTGCCAGCAGCACAGGGATTAATGGCTACACCTTC. Translation: CASSTGINGYTF.

Many counts were recorded for this clonotype. The chain carries TRBV20-1 and TRBJ2-7; D uncertain. The CDR3 length is 14 residues. V was clipped by 0 bases and J by 9 bases, with 18 bases between them. The germline V gene encodes CDR1 DFQATT and CDR2 SNEGSKA (reference sequence). The chain's CDR3 is CSARDPSASTSQYF. CDR3 DNA sequence: TGCAGTGCTAGAGATCCGAGCGCCTCTACGTCGCAGTACTTC.

This clonotype was recorded at least ten times. The V call is TRBV28, the J call TRBJ2-5, with D perhaps TRBD1 (6 bases). CDR1 MDHEN and CDR2 SYDVKM come from the germline V gene. The CDR3 covers 15 residues. The V and J ends lost 6 bases and 3 bases respectively, with 17 bases between them. CDR3 region: CASRRWDTREETQYF. Written as DNA, the CDR3 is TGTGCCAGCAGACGATGGGACACAAGAGAAGAGACCCAGTACTTC.

This clonotype was detected ten times or more. The chain combines TRBV28 with TRBJ2-5; a weak D match, TRBD2 (5 bases). Looked up from germline, CDR1 is MDHEN and CDR2 is SYDVKM. The CDR3 spans 17 residues. The V end lost 6 bases, the J end lost 4 bases, and 24 bases lay between the germline ends. CDR3 nucleotide sequence: TGTGCCAGCAGCAGGACGGGGAGACCCCGCACCGGAGAGACCCAGTACTTC. It specifies CASSRTGRPRTGETQYF.

This clonotype has at least ten counts. V and J are TRBV7-2 and TRBJ2-7, with 8 bases matching TRBD2. Germline assignment: CDR1 SGHTA and CDR2 FQGNSA. The V segment lost 3 bases and the J segment 3 bases; nucleotides outside the gene matches: 1. The CDR3 length is 13 residues. The chain's CDR3 is CASSFSGIYEQYF. The CDR3, as DNA: TGTGCCAGCAGCTTTAGCGGGATCTACGAGCAGTACTTC.

This clonotype has ten or more counts. At one boundary the junction diverges from the germline segment, which might be a read error. The chain is built from TRBV10-2 and TRBJ2-2; TRBD2 is a possible D gene (6 bases). Looked up from germline, CDR1 is WSHSY and CDR2 is SAAADI. There are 16 residues in the CDR3. DNA for the CDR3: TGTGCCAGCAGTGCTCCGGGACTTACGAACACCGGGGAGCTGTTTTTT. This codes for CASSAPGLTNTGELFF.

In this sample, this clonotype turned up many times. The J gene is TRBJ1-1, the V gene TRBV19; D is unresolved. This CDR3 spans 14 amino acids. CDR1 is LNHDA and CDR2 is SQIVND in the germline V gene (reference sequence). Trimming took off 3 bases at V and 3 bases at J, with 11 bases between the two ends. Here the CDR3 DNA reads TGTGCCAGTAGTATCGGAGGCGGCCACACTGAAGCTTTCTTT. This codes for CASSIGGGHTEAFF.